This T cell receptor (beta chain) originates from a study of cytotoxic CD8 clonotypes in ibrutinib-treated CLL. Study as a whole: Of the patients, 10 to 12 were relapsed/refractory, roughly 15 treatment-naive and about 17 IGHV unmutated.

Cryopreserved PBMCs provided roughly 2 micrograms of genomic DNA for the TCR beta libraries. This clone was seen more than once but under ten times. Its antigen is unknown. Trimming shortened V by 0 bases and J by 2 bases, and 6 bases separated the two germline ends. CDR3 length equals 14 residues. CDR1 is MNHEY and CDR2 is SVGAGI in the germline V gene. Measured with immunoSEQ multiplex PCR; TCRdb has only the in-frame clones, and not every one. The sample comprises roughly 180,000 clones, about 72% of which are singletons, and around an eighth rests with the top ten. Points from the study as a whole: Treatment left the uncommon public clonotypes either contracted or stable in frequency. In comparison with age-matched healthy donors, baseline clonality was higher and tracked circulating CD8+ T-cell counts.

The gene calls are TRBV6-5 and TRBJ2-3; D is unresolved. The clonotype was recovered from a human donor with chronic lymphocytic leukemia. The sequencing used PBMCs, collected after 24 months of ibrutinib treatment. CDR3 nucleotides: TGTGCCAGCAGTTACTCAGGCGACACAGATACGCAGTATTTT. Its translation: CASSYSGDTDTQYF.